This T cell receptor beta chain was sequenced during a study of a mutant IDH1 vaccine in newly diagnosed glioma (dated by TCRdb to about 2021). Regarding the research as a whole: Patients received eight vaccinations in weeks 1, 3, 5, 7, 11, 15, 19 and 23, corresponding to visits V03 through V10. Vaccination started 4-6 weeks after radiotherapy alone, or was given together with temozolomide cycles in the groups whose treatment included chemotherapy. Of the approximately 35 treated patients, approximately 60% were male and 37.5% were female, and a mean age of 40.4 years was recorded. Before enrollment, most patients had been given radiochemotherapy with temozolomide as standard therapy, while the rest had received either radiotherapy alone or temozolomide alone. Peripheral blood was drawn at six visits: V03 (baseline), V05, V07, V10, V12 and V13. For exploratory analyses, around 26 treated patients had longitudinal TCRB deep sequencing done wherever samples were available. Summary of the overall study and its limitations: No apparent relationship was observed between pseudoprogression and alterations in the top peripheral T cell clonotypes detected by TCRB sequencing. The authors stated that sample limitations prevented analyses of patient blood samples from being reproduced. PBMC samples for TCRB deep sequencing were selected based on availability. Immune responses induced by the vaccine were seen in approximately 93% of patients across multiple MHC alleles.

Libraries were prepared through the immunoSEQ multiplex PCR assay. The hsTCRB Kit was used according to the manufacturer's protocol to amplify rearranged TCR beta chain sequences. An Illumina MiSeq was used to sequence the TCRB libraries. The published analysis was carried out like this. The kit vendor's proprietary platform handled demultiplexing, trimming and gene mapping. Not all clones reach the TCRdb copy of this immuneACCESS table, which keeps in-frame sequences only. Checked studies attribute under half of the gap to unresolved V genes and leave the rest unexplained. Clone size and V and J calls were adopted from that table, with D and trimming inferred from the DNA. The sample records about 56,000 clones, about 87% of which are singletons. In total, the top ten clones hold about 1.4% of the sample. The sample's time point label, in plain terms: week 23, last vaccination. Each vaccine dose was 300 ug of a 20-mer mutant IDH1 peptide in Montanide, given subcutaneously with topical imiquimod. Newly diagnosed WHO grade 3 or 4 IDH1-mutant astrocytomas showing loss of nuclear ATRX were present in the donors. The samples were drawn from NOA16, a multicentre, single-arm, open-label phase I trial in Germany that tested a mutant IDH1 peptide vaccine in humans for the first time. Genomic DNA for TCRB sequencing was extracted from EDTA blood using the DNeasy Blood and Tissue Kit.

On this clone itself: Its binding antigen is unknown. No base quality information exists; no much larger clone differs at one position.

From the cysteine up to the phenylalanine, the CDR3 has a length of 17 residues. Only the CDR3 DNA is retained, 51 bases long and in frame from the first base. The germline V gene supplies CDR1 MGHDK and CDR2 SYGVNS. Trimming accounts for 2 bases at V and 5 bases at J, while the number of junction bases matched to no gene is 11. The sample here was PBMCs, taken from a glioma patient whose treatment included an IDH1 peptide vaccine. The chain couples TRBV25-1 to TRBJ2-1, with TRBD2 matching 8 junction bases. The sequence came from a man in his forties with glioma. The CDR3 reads CASSEPLSGIIHNEQFF. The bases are TGTGCCAGCAGTGAACCACTTAGCGGGATCATCCACAATGAGCAGTTCTTC. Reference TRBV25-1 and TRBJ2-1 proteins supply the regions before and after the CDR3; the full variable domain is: EADIYQTPRYLVIGTGKKITLECSQTMGHDKMYWYQQDPGMELHLIHYSYGVNSTEKGDLSSESTVSRIRTEHFPLTLESARPSHTSQYLCASSEPLSGIIHNEQFFGPGTRLTVL.